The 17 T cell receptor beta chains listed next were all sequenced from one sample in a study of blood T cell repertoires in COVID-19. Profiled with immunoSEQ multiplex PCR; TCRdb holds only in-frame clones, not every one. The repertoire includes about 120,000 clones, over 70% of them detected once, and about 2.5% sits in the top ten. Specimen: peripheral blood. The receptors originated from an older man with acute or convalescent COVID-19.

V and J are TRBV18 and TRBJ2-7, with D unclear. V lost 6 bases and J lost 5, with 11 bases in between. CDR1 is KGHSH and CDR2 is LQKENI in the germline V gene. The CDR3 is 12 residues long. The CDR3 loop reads CASSGRYHEQYF. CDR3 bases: TGTGCCAGCTCGGGCAGATACCACGAGCAGTACTTC.

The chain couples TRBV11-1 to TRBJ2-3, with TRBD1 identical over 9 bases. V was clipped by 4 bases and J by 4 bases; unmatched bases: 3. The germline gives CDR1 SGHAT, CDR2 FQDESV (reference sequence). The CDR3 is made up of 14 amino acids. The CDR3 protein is CASSWGQGPDTQYF. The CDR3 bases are TGTGCCAGCAGCTGGGGACAGGGACCAGATACGCAGTATTTT.

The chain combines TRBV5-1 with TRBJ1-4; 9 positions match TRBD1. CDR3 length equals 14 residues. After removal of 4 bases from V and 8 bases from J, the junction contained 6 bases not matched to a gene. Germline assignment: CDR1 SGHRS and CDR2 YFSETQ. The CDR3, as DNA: TGCGCCAGCAGCATGGGACAGGGTGGGGAAAAACTGTTTTTT. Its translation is CASSMGQGGEKLFF.

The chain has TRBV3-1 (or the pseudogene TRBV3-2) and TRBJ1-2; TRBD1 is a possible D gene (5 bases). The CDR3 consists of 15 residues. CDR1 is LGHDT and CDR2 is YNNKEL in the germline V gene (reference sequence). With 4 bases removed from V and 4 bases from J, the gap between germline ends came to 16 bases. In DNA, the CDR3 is TGTGCCAGCAGCCCACCCCGCCTCGGGGGCTATGGCTACACCTTC. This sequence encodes CASSPPRLGGYGYTF.

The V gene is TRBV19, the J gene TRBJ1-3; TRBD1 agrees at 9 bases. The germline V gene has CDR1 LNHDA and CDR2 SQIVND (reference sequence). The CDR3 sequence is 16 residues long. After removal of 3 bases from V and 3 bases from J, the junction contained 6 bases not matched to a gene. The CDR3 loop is CASSIPQGAGGNTIYF. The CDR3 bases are TGTGCCAGTAGTATCCCACAGGGGGCTGGTGGAAACACCATATATTTT.

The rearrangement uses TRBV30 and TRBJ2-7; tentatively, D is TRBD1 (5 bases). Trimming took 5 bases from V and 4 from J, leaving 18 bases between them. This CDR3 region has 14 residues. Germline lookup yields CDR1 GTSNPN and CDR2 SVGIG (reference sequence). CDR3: CAWGARGPVYEQYF. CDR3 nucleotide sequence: TGTGCCTGGGGGGCTAGGGGCCCGGTTTACGAGCAGTACTTC. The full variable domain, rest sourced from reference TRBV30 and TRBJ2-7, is SQTIHQWPATLVQPVGSPLSLECTVEGTSNPNLYWYRQAAGRGLQLLFYSVGIGQISSEVPQNLSASRPQDRQFILSSKKLLLSDSGFYLCAWGARGPVYEQYFGPGTRLTVT.

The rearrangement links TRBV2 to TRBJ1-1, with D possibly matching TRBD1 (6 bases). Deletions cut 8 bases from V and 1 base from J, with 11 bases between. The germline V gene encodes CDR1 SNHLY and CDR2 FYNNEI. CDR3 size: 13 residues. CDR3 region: CASCGQPNTEAFF. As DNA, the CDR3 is TGTGCCAGCTGCGGACAGCCGAACACTGAAGCTTTCTTT.

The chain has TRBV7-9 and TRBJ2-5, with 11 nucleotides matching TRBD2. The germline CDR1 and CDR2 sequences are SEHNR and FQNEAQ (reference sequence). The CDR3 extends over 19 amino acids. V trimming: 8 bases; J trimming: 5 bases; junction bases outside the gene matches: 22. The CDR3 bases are TGTGCCAGCTCGGGGCGGGCTAGCGGGGGGCCTCTTGGCGGTGAGACCCAGTACTTC. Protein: CASSGRASGGPLGGETQYF.

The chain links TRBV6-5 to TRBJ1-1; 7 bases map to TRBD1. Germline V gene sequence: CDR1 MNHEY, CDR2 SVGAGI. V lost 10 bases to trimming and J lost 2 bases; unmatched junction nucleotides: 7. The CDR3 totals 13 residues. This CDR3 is CATDRVANTEAFF. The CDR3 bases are TGTGCCACAGACAGGGTTGCAAACACTGAAGCTTTCTTT.

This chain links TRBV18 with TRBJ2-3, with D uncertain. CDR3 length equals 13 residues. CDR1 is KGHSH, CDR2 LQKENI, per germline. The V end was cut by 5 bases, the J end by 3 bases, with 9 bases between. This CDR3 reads CASSDQVTDTQYF. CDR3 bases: TGTGCCAGCTCAGACCAGGTAACAGATACGCAGTATTTT. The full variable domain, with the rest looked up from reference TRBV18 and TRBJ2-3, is NAGVMQNPRHLVRRRGQEARLRCSPMKGHSHVYWYRQLPEEGLKFMVYLQKENIIDESGMPKERFSAEFPKEGPSILRIQQVVRGDSAAYFCASSDQVTDTQYFGPGTRLTVL.

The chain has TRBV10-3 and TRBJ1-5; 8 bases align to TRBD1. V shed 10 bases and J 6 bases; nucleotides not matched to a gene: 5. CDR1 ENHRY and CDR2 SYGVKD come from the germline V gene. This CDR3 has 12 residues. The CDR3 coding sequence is TGTGCCACCGGACAGGGAAGTCAGCCCCAGCATTTT. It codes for CATGQGSQPQHF.

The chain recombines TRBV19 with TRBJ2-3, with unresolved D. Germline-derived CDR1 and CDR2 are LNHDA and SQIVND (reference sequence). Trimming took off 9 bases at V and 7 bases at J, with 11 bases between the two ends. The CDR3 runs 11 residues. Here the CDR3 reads CASRSTHTQYF. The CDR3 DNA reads TGTGCCAGCAGATCCACGCATACGCAGTATTTT. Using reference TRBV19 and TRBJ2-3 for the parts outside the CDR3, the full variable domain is DGGITQSPKYLFRKEGQNVTLSCEQNLNHDAMYWYRQDPGQGLRLIYYSQIVNDFQKGDIAEGYSVSREKKESFPLTVTSAQKNPTAFYLCASRSTHTQYFGPGTRLTVL.

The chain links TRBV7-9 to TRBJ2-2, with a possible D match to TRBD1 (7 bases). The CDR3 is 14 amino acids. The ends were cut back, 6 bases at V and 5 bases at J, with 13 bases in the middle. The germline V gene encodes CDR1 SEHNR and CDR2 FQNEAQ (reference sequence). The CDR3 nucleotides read TGTGCCAGCAGAACCAGGGGGGAAACCGGGGAGCTGTTTTTT. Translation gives CASRTRGETGELFF.

The CDR3 is CASTDRAQTNSPLHF. The CDR3 DNA follows: TGCGCCAGCACTGACAGGGCCCAAACTAATTCACCCCTCCACTTT. The V gene is TRBV5-1, the J gene TRBJ1-6, with TRBD1 matching over 7 bases. CDR3 length: 15 residues. The junction had 9 bases not matched to a gene; V was cut back by 6 bases and J by 6 bases. Germline V gene sequence: CDR1 SGHRS, CDR2 YFSETQ.

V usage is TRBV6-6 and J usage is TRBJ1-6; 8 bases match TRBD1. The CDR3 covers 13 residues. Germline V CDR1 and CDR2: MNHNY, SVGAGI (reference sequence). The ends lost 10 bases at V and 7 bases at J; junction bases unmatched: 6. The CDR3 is CATAQGANSPLHF. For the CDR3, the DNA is TGTGCCACTGCCCAGGGGGCAAATTCACCCCTCCACTTT.

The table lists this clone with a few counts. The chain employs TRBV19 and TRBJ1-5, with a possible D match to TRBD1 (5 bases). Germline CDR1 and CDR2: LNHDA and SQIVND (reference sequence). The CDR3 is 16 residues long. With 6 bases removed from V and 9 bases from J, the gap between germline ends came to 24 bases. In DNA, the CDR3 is TGTGCCAGTAGGACCGGAGGGACGGTGGATTTGAGGCCCCAGCATTTT. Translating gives CASRTGGTVDLRPQHF.

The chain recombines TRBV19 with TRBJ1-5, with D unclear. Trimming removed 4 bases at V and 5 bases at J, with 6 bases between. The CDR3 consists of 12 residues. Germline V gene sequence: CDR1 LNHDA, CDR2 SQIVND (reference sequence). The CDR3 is CASSKLDQPQHF. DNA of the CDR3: TGTGCCAGTAGTAAGTTAGATCAGCCCCAGCATTTT.